The present T cell receptor (beta chain) was sequenced within a study of T cell responses to AZD1222 COVID-19 vaccine. Study observations and caveats: Elevations in Spike-specific TCR breadth and depth followed administration of two AZD1222 doses.

Notes on this clone: Its antigen is unidentified.

Between the trimmed V and J ends, which lost 6 bases and 3 bases, there was a span of 6 bases. The length of the CDR3 is 11 residues. Sequencing was performed with immunoSEQ multiplex PCR; in TCRdb, only in-frame clones are kept and a portion is missing. The repertoire holds 150,000 to 250,000 clones, with about 89% as singletons. Researchers grouped second doses given at about 4 or about 12 weeks into one pool. The sequence came from an adult who received the AZD1222 COVID-19 vaccine. Material: peripheral blood, obtained 28 days after the second AZD1222 dose. The V gene is TRBV12-3 or TRBV12-4, the J gene TRBJ2-7, with D hard to call. The CDR3 loop is CASSFGYEQYF. The CDR3 DNA reads as TGTGCCAGCAGCTTCGGCTACGAGCAGTACTTC.